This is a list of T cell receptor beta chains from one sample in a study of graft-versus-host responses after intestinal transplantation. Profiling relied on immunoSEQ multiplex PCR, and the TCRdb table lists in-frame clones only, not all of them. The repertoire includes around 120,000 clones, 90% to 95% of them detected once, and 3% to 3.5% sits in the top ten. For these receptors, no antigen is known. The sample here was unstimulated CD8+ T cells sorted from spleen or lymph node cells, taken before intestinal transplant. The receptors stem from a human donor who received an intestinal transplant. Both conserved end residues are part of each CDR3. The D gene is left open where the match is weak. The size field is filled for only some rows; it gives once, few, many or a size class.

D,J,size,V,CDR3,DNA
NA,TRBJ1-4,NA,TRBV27,CASSSLGGRNEKLFF,TGTGCCAGCAGCTCATTGGGGGGGAGAAATGAAAAACTGTTTTTT
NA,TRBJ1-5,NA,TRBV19,CASSIGVFSNQPQHF,TGTGCCAGTAGTATAGGGGTATTTAGCAATCAGCCCCAGCATTTT
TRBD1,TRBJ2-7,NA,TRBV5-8,CASSRDPGQGVYEQYF,TGTGCCAGCAGTCGAGATCCGGGACAGGGGGTCTACGAGCAGTACTTC
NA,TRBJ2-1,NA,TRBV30,CAWSRGSTGRNEQFF,TGTGCCTGGAGTAGAGGGAGCACAGGGAGGAATGAGCAGTTCTTC
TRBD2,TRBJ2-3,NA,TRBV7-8,CASSSLADLNTDTQYF,TGTGCCAGCAGCTCTCTAGCGGACCTAAACACAGATACGCAGTATTTT
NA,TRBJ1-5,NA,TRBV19,CASSIRGASNQPQHF,TGTGCCAGTAGTATACGGGGGGCTAGCAATCAGCCCCAGCATTTT
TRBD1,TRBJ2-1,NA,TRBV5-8,CASSGAGGNHEQFF,TGTGCCAGCAGCGGAGCAGGGGGCAACCATGAGCAGTTCTTC
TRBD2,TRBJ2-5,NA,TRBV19,CASSITSEETQYF,TGTGCCAGTAGCATTACTAGCGAAGAGACCCAGTACTTC
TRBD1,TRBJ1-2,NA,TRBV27,CASSLGPDRRTPHYGYTF,TGTGCCAGCAGTTTAGGCCCGGACAGGCGCACACCCCACTATGGCTACACCTTC
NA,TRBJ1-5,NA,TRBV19,CASGLGGDQPQHF,TGTGCCAGCGGACTTGGGGGGGATCAGCCCCAGCATTTT
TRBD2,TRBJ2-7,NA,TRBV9,CASSVASGAAYEQYF,TGTGCCAGCAGCGTGGCCAGCGGGGCTGCCTACGAGCAGTACTTC
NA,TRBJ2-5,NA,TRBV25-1,CASSESWTRLEYQETQYF,TGTGCCAGCAGTGAATCATGGACGAGACTAGAGTACCAAGAGACCCAGTACTTC
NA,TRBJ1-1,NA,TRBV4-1,CASSPGTLRTNTEAFF,TGCGCCAGCAGCCCAGGGACCTTAAGAACGAACACTGAAGCTTTCTTT
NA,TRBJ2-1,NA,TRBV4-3,CASSQVADEQFF,TGCGCCAGCAGCCAAGTAGCGGATGAGCAGTTCTTC
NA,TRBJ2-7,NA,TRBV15,CATSRGGSRYEQYF,TGTGCCACCAGCAGAGGAGGCAGCCGCTACGAGCAGTACTTC
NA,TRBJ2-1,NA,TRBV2,CASSRESYNEQFF,TGTGCCAGCAGCCGGGAGTCCTACAATGAGCAGTTCTTC
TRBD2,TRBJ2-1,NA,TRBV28,CASSFGLAGAYNEQFF,TGTGCCAGCAGTTTTGGGCTAGCGGGGGCCTACAATGAGCAGTTCTTC
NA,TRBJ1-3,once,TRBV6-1,CASSELISSGNTIYF,TGTGCCAGCAGTGAACTGATTAGCTCTGGAAACACCATATATTTT
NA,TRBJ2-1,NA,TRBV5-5,CASSQQGNEQFF,TGTGCCAGCAGCCAACAGGGAAATGAGCAGTTCTTC
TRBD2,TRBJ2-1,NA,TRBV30,CAFSSGTSMYNEQFF,TGTGCCTTCTCTTCAGGGACTAGCATGTACAATGAGCAGTTCTTC
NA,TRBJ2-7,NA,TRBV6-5,CASRGTENRYEQYF,TGTGCCAGCAGGGGGACGGAGAACCGCTACGAGCAGTACTTC
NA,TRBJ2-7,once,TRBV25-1,CASSGDPPYEQYF,TGTGCCAGCAGTGGGGACCCCCCCTACGAGCAGTACTTC
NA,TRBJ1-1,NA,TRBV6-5,CASSQGTYGDTEAFF,TGTGCCAGCAGTCAGGGCACCTACGGGGACACTGAAGCTTTCTTT
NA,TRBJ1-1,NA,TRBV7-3,CASSLEGRVPGTEAFF,TGTGCCAGCAGCTTAGAGGGGCGAGTACCCGGCACTGAAGCTTTCTTT
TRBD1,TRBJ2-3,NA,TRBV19,CASSVGGTSTDTQYF,TGTGCCAGTAGTGTAGGGGGCACTAGCACAGATACGCAGTATTTT
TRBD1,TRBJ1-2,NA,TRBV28,CASSFQGTGWANYGYTF,TGTGCCAGCAGTTTCCAAGGGACAGGTTGGGCTAACTATGGCTACACCTTC
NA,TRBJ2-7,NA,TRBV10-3,CAISESERSYEQYF,TGTGCCATCAGTGAGTCTGAAAGATCCTACGAGCAGTACTTC
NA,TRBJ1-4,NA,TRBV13,CASSQSDKFEKLFF,TGTGCCAGCAGCCAATCTGACAAATTTGAAAAACTGTTTTTT
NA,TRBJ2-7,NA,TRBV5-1,CASSETVVRTTSYEQYF,TGCGCCAGCAGCGAGACAGTGGTCCGGACTACCTCCTACGAGCAGTACTTC
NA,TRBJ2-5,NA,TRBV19,CASSSRDTLGETQYF,TGTGCCAGTAGTTCCCGGGACACCCTGGGAGAGACCCAGTACTTC
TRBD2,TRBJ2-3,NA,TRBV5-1,CASSLDGGGSTDTQYF,TGCGCCAGCAGCTTGGATGGCGGGGGTAGCACAGATACGCAGTATTTT
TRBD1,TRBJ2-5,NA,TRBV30,CAWSVGDSQETQYF,TGTGCCTGGAGTGTAGGGGACAGTCAAGAGACCCAGTACTTC
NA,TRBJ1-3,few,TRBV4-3,CASSQGGLSGNTIYF,TGCGCCAGCAGCCAAGGAGGGTTATCTGGAAACACCATATATTTT
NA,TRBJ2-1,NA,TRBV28,CASSLGGNEQFF,TGTGCCAGCAGTTTGGGGGGAAATGAGCAGTTCTTC